The 3 T cell receptor beta chains below come from one sample, sequenced in a study of shared clonotypes between healthy human individuals. TCRdb's table, derived via immunoSEQ multiplex PCR, lists solely in-frame clones and lacks some. The data show about 2.1 million clones, with 80% to 95% seen just once and under 2% held by the top ten. Terminally differentiated effector memory CD45RA+ cells were excluded from the naive CD8 cells, which were CD45RO-negative and positively selected for CCR7. Sequencing was performed on naive CD8+ T cells from PBMCs. All receptors come from a man aged 18 to 29 in good health. Some clones in this sample may be carry-over from other donors' samples.

This chain links TRBV4-3 with TRBJ2-3; the D is unclear. Trimming took 1 base from V and 2 from J, leaving 19 bases between them. CDR3 length equals 18 residues. Per the germline V gene, CDR1 is LGHNA and CDR2 is YSLEER. DNA of the CDR3: TGCGCCAGCAGCCAAGTCTCGCAGGTCCGACGGGTCACAGATACGCAGTATTTT. It encodes CASSQVSQVRRVTDTQYF.

The CDR3 sequence: CASSLSGANYEQYF. The CDR3 DNA reads TGTGCCAGCAGTTTATCCGGGGCCAACTACGAGCAGTACTTC. The chain has TRBV27 and TRBJ2-5; either TRBD1 or TRBD2 may fit D (5 bases each). The DNA end favors TRBJ2-7, so the J call may be wrong. The CDR3 length is 14 residues. CDR1 and CDR2 (germline): MNHEY, SMNVEV (reference sequence).

The V and J genes are TRBV27 and TRBJ2-1, with TRBD1 matching over 7 bases. The CDR3 loop spans 17 amino acids. V shed 4 bases and J 0 bases; nucleotides not matched to a gene: 9. Germline lookup yields CDR1 MNHEY and CDR2 SMNVEV (reference sequence). The CDR3 region has the DNA TGTGCCAGCAGTTCCCCGTCACAGGGGCTCTCCTACAATGAGCAGTTCTTC. Its protein is CASSSPSQGLSYNEQFF.